This T cell receptor (beta chain) was sequenced in a study of beta chain features in type 1 diabetes. Germline V lookup: CDR1 KGHSH, CDR2 LQKENI. The CDR3 extends over 13 amino acids. The ends were cut back, 4 bases at V and 5 bases at J, with 9 bases in the middle. Isolation of CD4+ naive, central memory, regulatory and stem cell-like memory cells was achieved by sorting via CD45RO/CCR7/CD25/CD127/CD95/CD27. Expressed TCRB transcripts were sequenced because the isolated RNA had all been reverse transcribed beforehand. The assay was immunoSEQ multiplex PCR, and TCRdb's table has in-frame clones only and misses some. The data contain 680,000 or so clones, about 16% of them seen just once; the ten biggest clones take up 0.07% to 0.095%. Overall study findings and caveats: All four CD4+ subsets of Type 1 diabetes patients contained TCRB CDR3s that were moderately but significantly shorter. Patients with type 1 diabetes showed fewer VDJ junction insertions and more deletions. PCR may have favored shorter templates equally in patients and controls.

Of note for this clone: Its specificity is unknown.

Material: naive CD4+ T cells from blood. This chain uses TRBV18 with TRBJ1-5, with D tentatively TRBD1 (5 bases). The sequence derives from a man between 18 and 29 years old in good health. CDR3 amino acids: CASSRGIDQPQHF. In DNA form, the CDR3 reads TGTGCCAGCTCACGGGGGATCGATCAGCCCCAGCATTTT. Supplemented by reference TRBV18 and TRBJ1-5, the full variable domain reads NAGVMQNPRHLVRRRGQEARLRCSPMKGHSHVYWYRQLPEEGLKFMVYLQKENIIDESGMPKERFSAEFPKEGPSILRIQQVVRGDSAAYFCASSRGIDQPQHFGDGTRLSIL.